Sequencing of this T cell receptor (beta chain) was carried out in a study of cytomegalovirus exposure and HLA in healthy donors. Study conclusions and caveats: Despite most TCR sequences being rare, some public TCRs occurred in many donors. 150 or so TCR beta chains were listed as cytomegalovirus-associated.

The repertoire was sequenced with immunoSEQ multiplex PCR; TCRdb's copy has only in-frame clones and lacks some. The top ten hold under 2% of the sample, which has about 110,000 clones, approximately 89% seen once. Concerning this clone: Its target is not known.

The specimen sequenced was PBMCs. The receptor's source is a woman younger than 30 in good health and CMV-seronegative.

Here the CDR3 reads CASKVKGASAYGYTF. The DNA for the CDR3 is TGTGCCAGCAAAGTTAAAGGGGCGAGTGCGTATGGCTACACCTTC. This chain connects TRBV6-1 to TRBJ1-2; a possible D gene is TRBD1 (5 bases). Germline-derived CDR1 and CDR2 are MNHNS and SASEGT. CDR3 length equals 15 residues. The V gene lost 7 bases and the J gene lost 5 bases, with 20 bases spanning the gap.